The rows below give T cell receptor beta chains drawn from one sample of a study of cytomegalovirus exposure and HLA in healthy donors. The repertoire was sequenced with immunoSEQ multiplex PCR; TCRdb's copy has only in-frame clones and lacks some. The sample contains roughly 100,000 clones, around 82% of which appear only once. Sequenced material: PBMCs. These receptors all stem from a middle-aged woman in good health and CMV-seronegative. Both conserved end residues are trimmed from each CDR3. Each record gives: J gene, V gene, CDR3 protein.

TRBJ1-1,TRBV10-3,AISVQDREAF
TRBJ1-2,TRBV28,ASSLALGGVNNYGYT
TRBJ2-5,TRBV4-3,ASSPLGGRGVETQY
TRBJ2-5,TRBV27,ASSPLAGVETQY
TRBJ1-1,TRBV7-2,ASSLQGFTEAF
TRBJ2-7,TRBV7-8,ASSNLGDYEQY
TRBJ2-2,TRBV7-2,ASSFGGLYTGELF
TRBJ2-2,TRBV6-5,ASSYGGAGELF
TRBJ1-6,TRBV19,ASSIGDRAISSYNSPLH
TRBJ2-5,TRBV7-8,ASSPSSPLAAQETQY
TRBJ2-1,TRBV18,ASSRDGSRSYNEQF
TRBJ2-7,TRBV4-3,ASSQEADSNYEQY
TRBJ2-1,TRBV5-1,ASSFKSAGYRGEQF
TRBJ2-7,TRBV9,ASSGTSGWGEQY
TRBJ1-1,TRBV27,ASSPYSSPNTEAF
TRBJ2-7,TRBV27,ASSLALAYEQY
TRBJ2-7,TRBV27,ASSFGGSLNEQY
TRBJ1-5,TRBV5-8,ASSFEDRNQPQH
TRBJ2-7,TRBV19,ATGLPYEQY
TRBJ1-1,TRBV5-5,ASSWGQGAAEAF
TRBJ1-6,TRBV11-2,ASSLAAGGNSPLH
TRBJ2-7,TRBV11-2,ASSLDGGDQY
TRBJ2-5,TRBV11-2,ASSLDRFSGRQETQY
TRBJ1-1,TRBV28,ASRIGRWEAF
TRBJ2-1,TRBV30,AWSPTIAVYNEQF
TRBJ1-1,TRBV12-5,ASVTDEAGYNTEAF
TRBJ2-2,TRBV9,ASSVGIRQGLAGNTGELF
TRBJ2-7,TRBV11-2,ASSLQEPYEQY
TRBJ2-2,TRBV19,ASSENTGELF
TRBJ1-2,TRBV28,ASSNRLRNGYT
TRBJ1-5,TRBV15,ATGYRGSNQPQH
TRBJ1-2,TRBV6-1,ASIPRGQGGYT
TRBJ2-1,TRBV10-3,AISEKVQTYLNEQF
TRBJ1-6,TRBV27,ASSPPRLAPLH
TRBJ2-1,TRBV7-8,ASSLGTSGNEQF
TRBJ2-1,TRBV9,AGSVGPGLVPSEQF
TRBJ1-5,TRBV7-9,ASSLGQGNQPQH
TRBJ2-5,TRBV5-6,ASSVELQFQETQY
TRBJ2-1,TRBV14,ASSQAQGVNEQF
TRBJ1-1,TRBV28,ASSKPGQGLMNTEAF
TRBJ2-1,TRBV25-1,ASSEPRGSGQHEQF
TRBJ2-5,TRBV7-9,SSSVLAGQETQY
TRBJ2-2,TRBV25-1,ASSSPPGLAVAGELF
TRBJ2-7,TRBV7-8,ASSPQSGQGRYEQY
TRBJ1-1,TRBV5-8,ASRRDRNTEAF
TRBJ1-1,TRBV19,ATERVQGRVAFTEAF
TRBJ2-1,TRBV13,ASSPSGLAGHNEQF
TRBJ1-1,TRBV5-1,ASSLAGNGLNAEAF
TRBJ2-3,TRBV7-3,ASSLLAAGDTQY
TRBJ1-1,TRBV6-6,ASSYSYRGPIEAF
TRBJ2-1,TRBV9,ASSVAGTSWYEQF
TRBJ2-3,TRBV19,ASSTLAGADTDTQY
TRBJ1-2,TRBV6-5,ASMNRGHGYT
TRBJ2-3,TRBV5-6,ASSLPGSTDTQY
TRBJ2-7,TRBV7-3,ASTHGSDIPGEQY
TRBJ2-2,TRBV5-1,ASSLEVGNTGELF
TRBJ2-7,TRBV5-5,ASSASGLSYEQY
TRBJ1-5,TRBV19,ASSTVLRPQH
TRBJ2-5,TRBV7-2,ASSSRTGLQTQY